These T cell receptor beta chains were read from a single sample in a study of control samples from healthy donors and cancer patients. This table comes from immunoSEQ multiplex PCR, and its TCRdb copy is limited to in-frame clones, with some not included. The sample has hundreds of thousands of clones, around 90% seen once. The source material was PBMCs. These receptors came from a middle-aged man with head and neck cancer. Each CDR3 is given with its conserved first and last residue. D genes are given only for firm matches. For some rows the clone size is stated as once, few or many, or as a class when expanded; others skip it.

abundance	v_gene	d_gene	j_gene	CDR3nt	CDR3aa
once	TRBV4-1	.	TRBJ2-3	TGCGCCAGCAGCCAAGGACCCTCTACAGATACGCAGTATTTT	CASSQGPSTDTQYF
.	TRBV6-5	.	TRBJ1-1	TGTGCCAGCAGCCGAAAAATAGGAGGGAACACTGAAGCTTTCTTT	CASSRKIGGNTEAFF
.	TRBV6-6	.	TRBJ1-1	TGTGCCAGCATGAAGGGGTCAGCTTTCTTT	CASMKGSAFF
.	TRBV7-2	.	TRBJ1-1	TGTGCCAGCAGCTTAGCGGGGATGGTTAACACTGAAGCTTTCTTT	CASSLAGMVNTEAFF
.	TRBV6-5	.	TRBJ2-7	TGTGCCAGCAGTTACGGCGGGCAGACCTACGAGCAGTACTTC	CASSYGGQTYEQYF
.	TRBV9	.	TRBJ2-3	TGTGCCAGCAGCCAGGGGATGTTAGATACGCAGTATTTT	CASSQGMLDTQYF
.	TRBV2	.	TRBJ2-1	TGTGCCAGCAGTGGAATGGCGGCTGCCTCCTACAATGAGCAGTTCTTC	CASSGMAAASYNEQFF
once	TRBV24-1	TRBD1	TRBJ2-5	TGTGCCACCAGTGATTTGGGGACAGGGAGGCAAGAGACCCAGTACTTC	CATSDLGTGRQETQYF
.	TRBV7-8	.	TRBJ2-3	TGTGCCAGCAGCTTATCAGGCACAGATACGCAGTATTTT	CASSLSGTDTQYF
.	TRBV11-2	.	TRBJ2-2	TGTGCCAGCAGCTACCAATTGGGGGACTACACCGGGGAGCTGTTTTTT	CASSYQLGDYTGELFF
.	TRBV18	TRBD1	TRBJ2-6	TGTGCCAGCTCACCGGACAGGACCTCTGGGGCCAACGTCCTGACTTTC	CASSPDRTSGANVLTF
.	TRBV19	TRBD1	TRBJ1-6	TGTGCCAGCTCTGACAGGGAGTATAATTCACCCCTCCACTTT	CASSDREYNSPLHF
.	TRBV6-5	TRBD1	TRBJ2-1	TGTGCCAGCAGTACACAGGGGGGTGAGCAGTTCTTC	CASSTQGGEQFF
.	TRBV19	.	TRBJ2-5	TGTGCCAGTAGGAGGACGGTAGAAGAGACCCAGTACTTC	CASRRTVEETQYF
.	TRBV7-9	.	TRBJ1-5	TGTGCCAGCAGCCACGATAGACTTAGCAATCAGCCCCAGCATTTT	CASSHDRLSNQPQHF
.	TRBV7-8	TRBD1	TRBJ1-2	TGTGCCAGCAGCTCCCCGACAGGGGGTAACTATGGCTACACCTTC	CASSSPTGGNYGYTF
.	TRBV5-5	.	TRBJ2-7	TGTGCCAGCAGCTTGCTAGGGGAAGGCGAGCAGTACTTC	CASSLLGEGEQYF
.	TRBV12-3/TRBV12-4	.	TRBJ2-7	TGTGCCAGCAGCCGTTACGGCGAGCAGTACTTC	CASSRYGEQYF
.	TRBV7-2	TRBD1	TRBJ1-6	TGTGCCAGCAGCTTAAGCGGGACAGGGAATTCACCCCTCCACTTT	CASSLSGTGNSPLHF
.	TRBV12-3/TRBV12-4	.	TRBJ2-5	TGTGCCAGCAGCCTTTCGCCTTCGACCCAGTACTTC	CASSLSPSTQYF
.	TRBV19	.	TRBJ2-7	TGTGCCAGTAGTCCCAGAAGGGCCCCGGTGATCGAGCAGTACTTC	CASSPRRAPVIEQYF
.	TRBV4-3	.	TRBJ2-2	TGCGCCAGCAGCCCTAAGAGGGGGTCTTCCACCGGGGAGCTGTTTTTT	CASSPKRGSSTGELFF
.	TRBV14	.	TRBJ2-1	TGTGCCAGCAGCCAAGTGCAGGGCATGGTTCTAAATGAGCAGTTCTTC	CASSQVQGMVLNEQFF
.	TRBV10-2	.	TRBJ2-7	TGCGCCAGCAGCCCGGGACCCAACTACGAGCAGTACTTC	CASSPGPNYEQYF
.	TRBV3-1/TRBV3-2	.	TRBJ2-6	TGTGCCATAGGAGTTCCTGGGGCCAACGTCCTGACTTTC	CAIGVPGANVLTF
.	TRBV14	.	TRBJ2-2	TGTGCCAGCAGCCAAGCTTTTACCGCGGGAAACACCGGGGAGCTGTTTTTT	CASSQAFTAGNTGELFF
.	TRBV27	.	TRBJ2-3	TGTGCCAGCAGTGGGGGCACAGATACGCAGTATTTT	CASSGGTDTQYF
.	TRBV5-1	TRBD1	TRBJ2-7	TGCGCCAGCAGCTTGGGACAGGGGGCCATCTACGAGCAGTACTTC	CASSLGQGAIYEQYF
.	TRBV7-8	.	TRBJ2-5	TGTGCCAGCAGCTTAGAGTGGGCGGCAGGCCTTAGGAAGACCCAGTACTTC	CASSLEWAAGLRKTQYF
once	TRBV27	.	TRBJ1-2	TGTGCCAGCAGTCCGACAGGTCGCGGCGAGACCTTC	CASSPTGRGETF
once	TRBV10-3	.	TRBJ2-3	TGTGCCATCAGTGAGTCTACGGGAACAGATACGCAGTATTTT	CAISESTGTDTQYF
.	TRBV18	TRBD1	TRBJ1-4	TGTGCCAGCTCTATGACCGGGACAGAGATTAATGAAAAACTGTTTTTT	CASSMTGTEINEKLFF
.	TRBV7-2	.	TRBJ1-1	TGTGCCAGCAGCACCACAGAGAACACTGAAGCTTTCTTT	CASSTTENTEAFF